Below are 3 T cell receptor beta chains sequenced from a single sample in a study of blood T cell repertoires in COVID-19. Sequenced by immunoSEQ multiplex PCR; TCRdb stores in-frame clones only, minus some. The sample contains 200,000 to 300,000 clones, around 88% of which appear only once. The sequencing input was PBMCs or T cells enriched from blood (not recorded which). The receptors originated from a woman in her twenties or thirties who had recovered from COVID-19.

The chain links TRBV28 to TRBJ1-2; perhaps TRBD1 as D (5 bases). The V end lost 1 base, the J end lost 9 bases, and 12 bases lay between the germline ends. The CDR3 is 13 residues long. CDR1 and CDR2 (germline): MDHEN, SYDVKM. The CDR3 sequence is CASSLSGQGSYTF. Here the CDR3 DNA reads TGTGCCAGCAGTTTATCCGGGCAGGGTAGCTACACCTTC.

V usage is TRBV28 and J usage is TRBJ2-3; a possible D gene is TRBD1 (5 bases). Germline V gene lookup returns CDR1 MDHEN and CDR2 SYDVKM. The CDR3 is made up of 12 amino acids. Trimming cost V 11 bases and J 2 bases, with 11 bases left between them. CDR3 nucleotides: TGTGCCGTGACAGCTAACACAGATACGCAGTATTTT. It is translated as CAVTANTDTQYF.

The V and J genes are TRBV19 and TRBJ1-2, with 7 positions matching TRBD1. The CDR3 loop spans 17 amino acids. The germline V gene encodes CDR1 LNHDA and CDR2 SQIVND (reference sequence). V gave up 0 bases and J gave up 7 bases; unmatched junction bases: 14. The CDR3: CASSIDLDRVGFGGYTF. The CDR3, as DNA: TGTGCCAGTAGTATAGATCTCGACAGGGTCGGATTCGGTGGCTACACCTTC. The entire variable domain, with the rest obtained from reference TRBV19 and TRBJ1-2, is as follows: DGGITQSPKYLFRKEGQNVTLSCEQNLNHDAMYWYRQDPGQGLRLIYYSQIVNDFQKGDIAEGYSVSREKKESFPLTVTSAQKNPTAFYLCASSIDLDRVGFGGYTFGSGTRLTVV.